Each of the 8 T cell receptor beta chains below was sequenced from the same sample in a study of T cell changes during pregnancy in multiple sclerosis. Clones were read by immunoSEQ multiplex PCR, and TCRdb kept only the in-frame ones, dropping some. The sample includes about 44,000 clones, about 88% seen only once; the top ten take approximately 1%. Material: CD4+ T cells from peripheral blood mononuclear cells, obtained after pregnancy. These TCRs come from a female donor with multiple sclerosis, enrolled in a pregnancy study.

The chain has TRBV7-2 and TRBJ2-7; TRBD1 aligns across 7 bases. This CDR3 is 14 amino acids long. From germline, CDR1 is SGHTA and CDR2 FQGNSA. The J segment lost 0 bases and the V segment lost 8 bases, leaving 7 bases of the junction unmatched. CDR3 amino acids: CASSGGQSSYEQYF. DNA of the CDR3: TGTGCCAGCTCTGGGGGACAGAGCTCCTACGAGCAGTACTTC.

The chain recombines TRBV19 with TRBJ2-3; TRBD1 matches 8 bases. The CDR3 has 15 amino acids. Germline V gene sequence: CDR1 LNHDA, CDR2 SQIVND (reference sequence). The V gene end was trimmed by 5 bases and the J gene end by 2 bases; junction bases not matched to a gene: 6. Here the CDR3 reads CASSARQGPTDTQYF. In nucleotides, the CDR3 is TGTGCCAGTAGTGCCAGACAGGGGCCCACAGATACGCAGTATTTT.

This CDR3 reads CASSPLAGGRAGPKNIQYF. The CDR3 bases are TGTGCCAGCTCACCCTTAGCGGGAGGCAGGGCAGGACCCAAAAACATTCAGTACTTC. The chain couples TRBV18 to TRBJ2-4; 10 nucleotides line up with TRBD2. The CDR3 is made up of 19 amino acids. Germline V gene sequence: CDR1 KGHSH, CDR2 LQKENI. V shed 3 bases, J shed 2 bases, and the junction held 13 bases outside the gene matches.

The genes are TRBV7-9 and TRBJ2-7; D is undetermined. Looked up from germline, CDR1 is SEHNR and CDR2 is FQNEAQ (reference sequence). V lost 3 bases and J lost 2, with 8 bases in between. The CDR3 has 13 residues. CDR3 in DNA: TGTGCCAGCAGCTTGAGTGCGGCCTACGAGCAGTACTTC. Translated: CASSLSAAYEQYF.

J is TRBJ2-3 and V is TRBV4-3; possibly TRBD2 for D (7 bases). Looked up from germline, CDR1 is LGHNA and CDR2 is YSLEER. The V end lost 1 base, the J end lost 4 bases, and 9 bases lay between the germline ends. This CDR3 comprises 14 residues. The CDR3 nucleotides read TGCGCCAGCAGCCAAGGGCGGGGGCCAGATACGCAGTATTTT. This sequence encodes CASSQGRGPDTQYF.

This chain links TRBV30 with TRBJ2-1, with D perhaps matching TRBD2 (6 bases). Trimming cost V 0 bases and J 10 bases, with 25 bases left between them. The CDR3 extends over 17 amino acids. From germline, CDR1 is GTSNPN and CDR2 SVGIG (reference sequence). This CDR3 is CAWSVRAGRFDEREQFF. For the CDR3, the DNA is TGTGCCTGGAGTGTACGGGCGGGGAGGTTTGATGAGCGGGAGCAGTTCTTC.

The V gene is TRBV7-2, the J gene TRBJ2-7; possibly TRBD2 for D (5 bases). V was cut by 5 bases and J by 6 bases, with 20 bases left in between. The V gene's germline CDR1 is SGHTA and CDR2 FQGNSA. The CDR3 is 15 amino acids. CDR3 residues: CASSPSALATSEQYF. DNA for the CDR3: TGTGCCAGCAGCCCCTCGGCTCTAGCTACGTCCGAGCAGTACTTC.

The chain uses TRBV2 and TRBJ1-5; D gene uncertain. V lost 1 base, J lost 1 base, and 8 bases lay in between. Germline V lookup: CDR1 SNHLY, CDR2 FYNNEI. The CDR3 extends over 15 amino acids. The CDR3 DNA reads TGTGCCAGCAGTGAAGGTGCGGGGAGCAATCAGCCCCAGCATTTT. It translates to CASSEGAGSNQPQHF.